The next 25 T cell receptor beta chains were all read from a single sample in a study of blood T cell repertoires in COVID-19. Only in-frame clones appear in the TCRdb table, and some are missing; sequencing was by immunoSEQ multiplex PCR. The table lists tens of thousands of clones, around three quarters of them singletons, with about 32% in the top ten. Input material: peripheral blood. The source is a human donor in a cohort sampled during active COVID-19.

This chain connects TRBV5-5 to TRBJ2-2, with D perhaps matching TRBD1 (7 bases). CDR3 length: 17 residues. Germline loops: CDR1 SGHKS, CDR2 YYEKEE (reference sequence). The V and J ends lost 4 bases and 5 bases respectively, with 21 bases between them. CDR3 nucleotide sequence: TGTGCCAGCAGCCCGGCGGGACAGACTTTTAGGACCGGGGAGCTGTTTTTT. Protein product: CASSPAGQTFRTGELFF.

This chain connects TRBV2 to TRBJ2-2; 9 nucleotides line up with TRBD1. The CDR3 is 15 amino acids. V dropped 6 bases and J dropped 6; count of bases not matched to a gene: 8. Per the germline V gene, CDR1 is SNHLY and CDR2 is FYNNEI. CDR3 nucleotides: TGTGCCAGCAGCCGAACACGACAGGGGGCCGGGGAGCTGTTTTTT. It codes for CASSRTRQGAGELFF.

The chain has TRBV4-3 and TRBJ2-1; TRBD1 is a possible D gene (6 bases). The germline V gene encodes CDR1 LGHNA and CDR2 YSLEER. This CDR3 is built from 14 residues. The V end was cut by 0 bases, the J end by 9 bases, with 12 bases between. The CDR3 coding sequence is TGCGCCAGCAGCCAAGATCAACAGGGCTCTGAGCAGTTCTTC. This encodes CASSQDQQGSEQFF.

The CDR3 nucleotides read TGTGCCAGCAGCTCGGACAGGGTGAAGAATGAGCAGTTCTTC. As protein: CASSSDRVKNEQFF. The chain recombines TRBV7-6 with TRBJ2-1; TRBD1 matches at 8 bases. CDR1 is SGHVS, CDR2 FNYEAQ, per germline. CDR3 size: 14 residues. After removal of 4 bases from V and 7 bases from J, the junction contained 6 bases not matched to a gene.

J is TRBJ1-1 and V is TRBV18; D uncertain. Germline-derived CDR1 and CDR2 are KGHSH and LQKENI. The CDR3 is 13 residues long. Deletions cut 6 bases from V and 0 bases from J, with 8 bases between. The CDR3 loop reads CASSPKMNTEAFF. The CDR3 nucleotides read TGTGCCAGCTCTCCCAAAATGAACACTGAAGCTTTCTTT.

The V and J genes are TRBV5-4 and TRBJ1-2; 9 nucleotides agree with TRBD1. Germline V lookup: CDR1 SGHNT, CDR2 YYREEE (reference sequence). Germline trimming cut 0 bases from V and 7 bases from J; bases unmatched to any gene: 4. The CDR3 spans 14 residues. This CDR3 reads CASSLAGTGFGYTF. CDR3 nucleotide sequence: TGTGCCAGCAGCTTGGCCGGGACAGGGTTTGGCTACACCTTC. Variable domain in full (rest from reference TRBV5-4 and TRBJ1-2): ETGVTQSPTHLIKTRGQQVTLRCSSQSGHNTVSWYQQALGQGPQFIFQYYREEENGRGNFPPRFSGLQFPNYSSELNVNALELDDSALYLCASSLAGTGFGYTFGSGTRLTVV.

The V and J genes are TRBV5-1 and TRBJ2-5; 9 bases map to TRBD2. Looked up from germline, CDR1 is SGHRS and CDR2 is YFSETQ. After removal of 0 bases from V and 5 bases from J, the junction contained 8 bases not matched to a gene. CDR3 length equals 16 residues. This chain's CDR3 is CASSLAGLAGLETQYF. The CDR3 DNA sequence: TGCGCCAGCAGCTTGGCCGGTCTAGCGGGATTGGAGACCCAGTACTTC.

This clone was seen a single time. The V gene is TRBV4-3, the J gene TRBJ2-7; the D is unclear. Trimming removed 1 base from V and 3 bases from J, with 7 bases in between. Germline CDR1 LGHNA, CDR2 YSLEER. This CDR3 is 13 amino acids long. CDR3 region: CASSQVPGYEQYF. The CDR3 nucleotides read TGCGCCAGCAGCCAAGTGCCAGGCTACGAGCAGTACTTC.

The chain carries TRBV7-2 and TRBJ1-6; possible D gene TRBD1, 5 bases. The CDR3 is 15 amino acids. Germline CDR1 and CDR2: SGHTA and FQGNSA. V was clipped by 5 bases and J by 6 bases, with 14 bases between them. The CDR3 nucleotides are TGTGCCAGCAGCCGTATTGCGGGGACTAATTCACCCCTCCACTTT. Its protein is CASSRIAGTNSPLHF.

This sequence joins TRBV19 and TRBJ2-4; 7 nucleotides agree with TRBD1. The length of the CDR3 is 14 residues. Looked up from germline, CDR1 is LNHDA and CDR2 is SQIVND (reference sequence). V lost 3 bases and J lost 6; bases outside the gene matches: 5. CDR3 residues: CASSIDHRGNIQYF. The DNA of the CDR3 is TGTGCCAGTAGTATCGATCACAGGGGAAACATTCAGTACTTC.

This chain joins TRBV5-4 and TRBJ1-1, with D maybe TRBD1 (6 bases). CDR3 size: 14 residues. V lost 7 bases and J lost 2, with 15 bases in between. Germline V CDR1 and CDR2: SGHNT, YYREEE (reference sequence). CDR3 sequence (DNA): TGTGCCAGCTACCCACAGGGTTTTAACACTGAAGCTTTCTTT. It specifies CASYPQGFNTEAFF.

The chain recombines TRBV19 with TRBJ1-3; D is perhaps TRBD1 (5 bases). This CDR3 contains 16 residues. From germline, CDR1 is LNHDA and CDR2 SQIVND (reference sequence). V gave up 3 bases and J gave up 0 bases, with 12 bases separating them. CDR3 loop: CASSIGAASSGNTIYF. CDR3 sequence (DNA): TGTGCCAGTAGTATTGGGGCGGCGAGCTCTGGAAACACCATATATTTT.

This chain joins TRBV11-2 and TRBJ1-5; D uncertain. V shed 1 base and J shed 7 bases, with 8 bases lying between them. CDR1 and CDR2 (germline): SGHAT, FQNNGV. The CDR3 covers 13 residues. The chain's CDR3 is CASSLGQSQPQHF. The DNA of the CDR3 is TGTGCCAGCAGCTTAGGGCAATCCCAGCCCCAGCATTTT.

DNA for the CDR3: TGCGCCAGCAGCTTGCGTGGGGGGGGGAGCTATGGCTACACCTTC. Translated, it gives CASSLRGGGSYGYTF. The rearrangement uses TRBV5-1 and TRBJ1-2; the D gene is possibly TRBD1 (5 bases). Germline-derived CDR1 and CDR2 are SGHRS and YFSETQ. The CDR3 contains 15 residues. Deletions cut 1 base from V and 4 bases from J, with 14 bases between.

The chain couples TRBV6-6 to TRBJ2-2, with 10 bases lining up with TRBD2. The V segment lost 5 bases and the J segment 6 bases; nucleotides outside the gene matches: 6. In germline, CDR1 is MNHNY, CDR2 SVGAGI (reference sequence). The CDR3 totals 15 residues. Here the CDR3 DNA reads TGTGCCAGCAGTCAGCTTAGCGGGAGGCCCGGGGAGCTGTTTTTT. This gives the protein CASSQLSGRPGELFF.

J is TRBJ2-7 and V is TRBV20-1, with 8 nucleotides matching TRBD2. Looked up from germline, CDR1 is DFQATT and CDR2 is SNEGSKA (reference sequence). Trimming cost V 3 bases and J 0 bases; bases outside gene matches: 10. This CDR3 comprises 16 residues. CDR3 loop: CSASPLTSGSSYEQYF. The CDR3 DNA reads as TGCAGTGCTAGTCCCTTAACTAGCGGCAGCTCCTACGAGCAGTACTTC.

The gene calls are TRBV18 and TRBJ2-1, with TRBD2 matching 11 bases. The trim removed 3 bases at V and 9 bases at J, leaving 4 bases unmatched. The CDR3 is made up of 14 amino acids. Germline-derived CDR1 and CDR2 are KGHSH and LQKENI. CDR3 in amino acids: CASSPTSGKGEQFF. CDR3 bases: TGTGCCAGCTCACCGACTAGCGGGAAGGGTGAGCAGTTCTTC.

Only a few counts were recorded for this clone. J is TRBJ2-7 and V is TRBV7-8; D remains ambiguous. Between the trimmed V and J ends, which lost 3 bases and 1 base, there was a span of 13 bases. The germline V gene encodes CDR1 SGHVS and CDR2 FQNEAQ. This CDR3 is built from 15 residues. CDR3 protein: CASSFGNGWSYEQYF. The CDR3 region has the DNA TGTGCCAGCAGCTTCGGCAACGGGTGGTCCTACGAGCAGTACTTC. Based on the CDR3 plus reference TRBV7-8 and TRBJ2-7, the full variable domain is GAGVSQSPRYKVAKRGQDVALRCDPISGHVSLFWYQQALGQGPEFLTYFQNEAQLDKSGLPSDRFFAERPEGSVSTLKIQRTQQEDSAVYLCASSFGNGWSYEQYFGPGTRLTVT.

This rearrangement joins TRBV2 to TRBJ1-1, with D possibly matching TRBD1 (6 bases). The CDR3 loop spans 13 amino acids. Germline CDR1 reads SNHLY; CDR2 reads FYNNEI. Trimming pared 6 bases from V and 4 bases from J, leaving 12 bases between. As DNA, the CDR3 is TGTGCCAGCAGGGGGGCGTCAGGCACTGAAGCTTTCTTT. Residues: CASRGASGTEAFF.

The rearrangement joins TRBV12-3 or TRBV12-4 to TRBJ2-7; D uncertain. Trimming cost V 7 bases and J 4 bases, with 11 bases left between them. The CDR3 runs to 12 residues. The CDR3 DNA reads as TGTGCCAGCACGGTGAACAGTTACGAGCAGTACTTC. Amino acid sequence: CASTVNSYEQYF.

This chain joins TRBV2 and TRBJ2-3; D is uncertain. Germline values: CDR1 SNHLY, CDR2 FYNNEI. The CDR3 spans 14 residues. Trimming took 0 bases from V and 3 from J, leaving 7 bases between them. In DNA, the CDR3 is TGTGCCAGCAGTGAAGCGGCCCGTACAGATACGCAGTATTTT. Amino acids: CASSEAARTDTQYF.

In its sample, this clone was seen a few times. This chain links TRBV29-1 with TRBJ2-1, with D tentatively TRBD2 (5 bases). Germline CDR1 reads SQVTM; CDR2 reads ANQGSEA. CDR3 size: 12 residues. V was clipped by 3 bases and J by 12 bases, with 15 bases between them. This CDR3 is CSVDERPEGQFF. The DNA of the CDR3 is TGCAGCGTTGATGAAAGGCCTGAGGGGCAGTTCTTC.

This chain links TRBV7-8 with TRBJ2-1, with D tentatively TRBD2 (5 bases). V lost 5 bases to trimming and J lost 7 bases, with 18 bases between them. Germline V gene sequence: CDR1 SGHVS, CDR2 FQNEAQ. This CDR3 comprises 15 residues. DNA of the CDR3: TGTGCCAGCAGCCCTAGCAGCGCTTCTCAAAATGAGCAGTTCTTC. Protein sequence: CASSPSSASQNEQFF.

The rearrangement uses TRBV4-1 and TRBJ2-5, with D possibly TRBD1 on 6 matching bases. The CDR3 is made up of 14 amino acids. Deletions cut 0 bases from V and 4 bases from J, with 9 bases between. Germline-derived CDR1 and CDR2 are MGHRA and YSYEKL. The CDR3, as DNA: TGCGCCAGCAGCCAAGATGGACAGTCAGAGACCCAGTACTTC. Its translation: CASSQDGQSETQYF.

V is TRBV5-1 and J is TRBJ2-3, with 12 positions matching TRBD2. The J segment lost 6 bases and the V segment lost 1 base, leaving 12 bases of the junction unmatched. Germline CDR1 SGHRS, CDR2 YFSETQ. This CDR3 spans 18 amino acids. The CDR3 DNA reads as TGCGCCAGCAGCTTGACCCAGACTAGCGGGAGAGCAGGTGATACGCAGTATTTT. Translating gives CASSLTQTSGRAGDTQYF.